The sequence of this T cell receptor beta chain was determined in a study of cytomegalovirus exposure and HLA in healthy donors. Overall study findings and caveats: The study recorded more than 150 TCR beta chains that were cytomegalovirus-associated. In presence/absence analyses, roughly uniform sequencing depth across donors was assumed. Confirmation was obtained in vitro that a few CMV-associated chains are specific for CMV antigens.

On this clone itself: Its antigen is as yet unknown.

The CDR3 consists of 16 residues. J was trimmed by 2 bases and V by 0 bases; bases with no gene match: 7. The germline V gene encodes CDR1 MNHNS and CDR2 SASEGT. With 60 Vbeta and 13 Jbeta primers, the PCR was carried out. Generated by immunoSEQ multiplex PCR, the TCRdb table keeps only in-frame clones and is missing some. The sample yields over 55,000 clones, of which the top ten take up 3.5% to 4.5%. The chain carries TRBV6-1 and TRBJ2-7; 7 bases are a match to TRBD1. Sequencing used PBMCs. The TCR comes from a male donor in good health and CMV-seronegative. The CDR3 reads CASSEARTGFAYEQYF. CDR3 nucleotides: TGTGCCAGCAGTGAAGCCCGGACAGGATTCGCCTACGAGCAGTACTTC.